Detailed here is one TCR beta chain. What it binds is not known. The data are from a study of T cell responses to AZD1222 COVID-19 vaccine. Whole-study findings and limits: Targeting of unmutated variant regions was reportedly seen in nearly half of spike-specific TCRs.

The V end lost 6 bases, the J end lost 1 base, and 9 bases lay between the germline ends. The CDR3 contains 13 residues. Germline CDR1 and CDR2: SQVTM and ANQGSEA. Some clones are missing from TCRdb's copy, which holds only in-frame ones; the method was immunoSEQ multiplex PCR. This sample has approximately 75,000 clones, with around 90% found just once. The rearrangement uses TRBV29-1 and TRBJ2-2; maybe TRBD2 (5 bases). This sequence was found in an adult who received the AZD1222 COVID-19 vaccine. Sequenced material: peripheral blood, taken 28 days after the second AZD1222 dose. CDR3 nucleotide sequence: TGCAGCGTACGAGGGTGGAACACCGGGGAGCTGTTTTTT. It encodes CSVRGWNTGELFF.